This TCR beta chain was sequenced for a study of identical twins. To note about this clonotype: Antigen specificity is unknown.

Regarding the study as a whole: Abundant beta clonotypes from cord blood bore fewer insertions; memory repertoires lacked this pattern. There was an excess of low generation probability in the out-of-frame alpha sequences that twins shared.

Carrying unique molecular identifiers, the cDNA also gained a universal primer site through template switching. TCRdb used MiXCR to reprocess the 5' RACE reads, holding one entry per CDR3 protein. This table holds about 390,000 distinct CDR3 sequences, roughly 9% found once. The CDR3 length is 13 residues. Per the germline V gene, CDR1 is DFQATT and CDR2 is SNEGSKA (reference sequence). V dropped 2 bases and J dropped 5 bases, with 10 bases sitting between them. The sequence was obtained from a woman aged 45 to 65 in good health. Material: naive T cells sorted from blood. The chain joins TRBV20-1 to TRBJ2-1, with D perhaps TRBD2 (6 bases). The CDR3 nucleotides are TGCAGTGCTAGAAGCGGGCCTAACAATGAGCAGTTCTTC. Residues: CSARSGPNNEQFF.